This TCR beta chain was captured in a study of shared clonotypes between healthy human individuals. Once extracted for a subset, genomic DNA was divided evenly among several immunoSEQ plates. Template for every sorted-subset replicate PCR totaled roughly 200 ng DNA, about 30,000 T cell genomes. Here immunoSEQ multiplex PCR was the method, and the copy in TCRdb shows in-frame clones only, minus some. This table has millions of clones, about 92% appearing once. Naive CD8 isolation took CD45RO-negative cells positively selected for CCR7 and excluded terminally differentiated effector memory CD45RA+ cells. The healthy adult donors were HIV-negative and reported no recent acute infections or vaccinations. Sequencing was performed on naive CD8+ T cells from PBMCs. The receptor's source is a man between 18 and 35 years old in good health. Some clones in this sample may be carry-over from other donors' samples.

As DNA, the CDR3 is TGTGCCAGCAGTTTATTCGGGGGGCTGGGTGAAGCTTTCTTT. Its protein product is CASSLFGGLGEAFF. This chain joins TRBV28 and TRBJ1-1; TRBD1 is a possible D gene (6 bases). V lost 1 base and J lost 7, with 13 bases in between. CDR1 MDHEN and CDR2 SYDVKM come from the germline V gene. The CDR3 covers 14 residues.